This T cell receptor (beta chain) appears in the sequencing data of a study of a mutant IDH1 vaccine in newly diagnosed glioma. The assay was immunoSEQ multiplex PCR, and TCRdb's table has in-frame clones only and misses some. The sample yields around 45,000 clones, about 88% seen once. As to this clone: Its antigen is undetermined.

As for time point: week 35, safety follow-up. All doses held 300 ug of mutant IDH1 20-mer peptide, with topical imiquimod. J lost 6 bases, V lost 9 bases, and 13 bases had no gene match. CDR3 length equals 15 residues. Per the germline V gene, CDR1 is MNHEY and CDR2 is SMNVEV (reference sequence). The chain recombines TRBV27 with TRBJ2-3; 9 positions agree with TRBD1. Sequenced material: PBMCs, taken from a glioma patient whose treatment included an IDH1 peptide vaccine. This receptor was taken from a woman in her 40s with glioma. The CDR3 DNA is TGTGCCAGTATCCCCCTTGACAGGGGGTGGGATACGCAGTATTTT. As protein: CASIPLDRGWDTQYF.